This paragraph reports one TCR beta chain. Its antigen is still unknown. These data are taken from a study of long-term antiretroviral therapy in people with HIV. Study-wide findings and caveats: From about 2003 to 2018, blood was obtained, possibly while participants received older ART regimens.

Runs used v3.0 of the immunoSEQ assay and were done at survey level. Sequenced by immunoSEQ multiplex PCR; TCRdb stores in-frame clones only, minus some. Among roughly 7,800 clones, roughly 80% were seen once, and the ten largest hold about 15%. The CDR3 runs 13 residues. Per germline, CDR1 SGHDT and CDR2 YYEEEE. Trimming left V 5 bases short and J 3 bases short, with 12 bases between. The receptor was derived from a middle-aged man with HIV. Material: unsorted PBMCs, obtained 0.1 years after starting antiretroviral therapy. The chain carries TRBV5-6 and TRBJ2-7, with D maybe TRBD1 (6 bases). The CDR3 nucleotides read TGTGCCAGCAGTAAACCGGGACACTACGAGCAGTACTTC. It translates to CASSKPGHYEQYF.